The clone carrying this T cell receptor beta chain was counted between two and nine times. Its antigen is unknown. The record originates from a study of CD8 T cells in ankylosing spondylitis. Study-wide results and limits: CD8+ cells made up the disease-linked clones, which were relatively rare in peripheral blood. Seemingly distinctive of ankylosing spondylitis blood was a TCR beta motif formed by eight highly homologous variants. The clones that were linked to disease were reported to be significantly enriched in matched synovial fluid samples from ankylosing spondylitis patients.

The TCR beta libraries were generated through quantitative 5'-RACE incorporating molecular barcodes. Via MiXCR, TCRdb re-called the 5' RACE reads, giving one row per CDR3 protein. The profile shows approximately 140,000 distinct CDR3 sequences, under 45% of them singletons. V gave up 0 bases and J gave up 5 bases; unmatched junction bases: 6. The CDR3 has 16 residues. Germline lookup yields CDR1 MGHRA and CDR2 YSYEKL. This TCR was sampled from a male donor with ankylosing spondylitis. The sequenced material came from synovial fluid, either unsorted or a sorted T cell fraction (not recorded which). The chain employs TRBV4-1 and TRBJ2-4; 8 bases match TRBD2. CDR3 DNA: TGCGCCAGCAGCCAAGATCTTCGGGAGGGGGAAAACATTCAGTACTTC. This encodes CASSQDLREGENIQYF.